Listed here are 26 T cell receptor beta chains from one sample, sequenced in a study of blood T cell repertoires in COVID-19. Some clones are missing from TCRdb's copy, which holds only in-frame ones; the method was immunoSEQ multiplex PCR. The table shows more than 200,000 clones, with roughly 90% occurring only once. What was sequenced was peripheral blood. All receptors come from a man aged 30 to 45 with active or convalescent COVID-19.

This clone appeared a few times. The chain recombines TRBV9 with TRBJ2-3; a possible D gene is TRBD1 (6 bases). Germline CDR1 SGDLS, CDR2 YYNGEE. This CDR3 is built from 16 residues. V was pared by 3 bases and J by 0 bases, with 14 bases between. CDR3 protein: CASSGTDKTSTDTQYF. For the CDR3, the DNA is TGTGCCAGCAGCGGGACAGATAAGACTAGCACAGATACGCAGTATTTT.

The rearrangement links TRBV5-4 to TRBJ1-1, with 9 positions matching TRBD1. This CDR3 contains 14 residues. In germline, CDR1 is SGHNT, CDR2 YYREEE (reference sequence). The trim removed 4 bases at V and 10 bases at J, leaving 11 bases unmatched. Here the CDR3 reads CASSHSYSTGGAFF. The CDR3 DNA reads TGTGCCAGCAGCCATTCTTATTCGACAGGGGGAGCTTTCTTT.

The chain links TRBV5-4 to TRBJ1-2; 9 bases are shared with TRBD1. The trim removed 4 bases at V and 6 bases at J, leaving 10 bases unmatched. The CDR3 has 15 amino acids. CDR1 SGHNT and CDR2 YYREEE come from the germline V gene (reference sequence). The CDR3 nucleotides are TGTGCCAGCAGCCCGACTTTGGGACAGGGCCATGGCTACACCTTC. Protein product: CASSPTLGQGHGYTF.

This CDR3 is CASSLASGGITDTQYF. DNA of the CDR3: TGTGCCAGCAGCTTAGCCTCTGGGGGGATCACAGATACGCAGTATTTT. The gene calls are TRBV7-2 and TRBJ2-3; D perhaps matches TRBD2 (6 bases). With 0 bases removed from V and 2 bases from J, the gap between germline ends came to 12 bases. The germline CDR1 and CDR2 sequences are SGHTA and FQGNSA. This CDR3 spans 16 amino acids.

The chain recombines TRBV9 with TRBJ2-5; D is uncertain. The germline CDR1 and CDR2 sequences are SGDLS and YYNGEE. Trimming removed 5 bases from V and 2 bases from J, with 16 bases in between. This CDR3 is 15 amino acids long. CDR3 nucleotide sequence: TGTGCCAGCAGTCGACATCAGGAAAAGCAAGAGACCCAGTACTTC. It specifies CASSRHQEKQETQYF.

The CDR3 here is CASSTRRAAGELFF. DNA for the CDR3: TGTGCCAGCAGTACTAGACGGGCTGCCGGGGAGCTGTTTTTT. The V call is TRBV6-2 or TRBV6-3, the J call TRBJ2-2; possible D gene TRBD2, 5 bases. The V gene's germline CDR1 is MNHEY and CDR2 SVGEGT. The CDR3 contains 14 residues. Deletions cut 5 bases from V and 6 bases from J, with 13 bases between.

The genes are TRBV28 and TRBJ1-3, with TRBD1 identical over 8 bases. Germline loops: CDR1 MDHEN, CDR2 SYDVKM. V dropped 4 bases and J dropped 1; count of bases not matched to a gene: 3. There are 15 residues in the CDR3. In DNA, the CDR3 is TGTGCCAGCAGTTCTTGGACAGGGTCTGGAAACACCATATATTTT. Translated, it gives CASSSWTGSGNTIYF.

In DNA form, the CDR3 reads TGTGCCAGCAGCCTCGAATGGGGGGGCCTTGACAATGAGCAGTTCTTC. Translating it yields CASSLEWGGLDNEQFF. The chain links TRBV4-2 to TRBJ2-1; maybe TRBD2 (7 bases). Germline assignment: CDR1 LGHNA and CDR2 YNFKEQ. V shed 4 bases and J shed 5 bases, with 18 bases lying between them. This CDR3 spans 16 amino acids.

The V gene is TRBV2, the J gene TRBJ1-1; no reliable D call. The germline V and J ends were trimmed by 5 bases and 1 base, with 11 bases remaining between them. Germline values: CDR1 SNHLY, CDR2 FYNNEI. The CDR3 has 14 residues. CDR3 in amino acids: CASSIHGSNTEAFF. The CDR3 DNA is TGTGCCAGCAGTATCCACGGGTCGAACACTGAAGCTTTCTTT.

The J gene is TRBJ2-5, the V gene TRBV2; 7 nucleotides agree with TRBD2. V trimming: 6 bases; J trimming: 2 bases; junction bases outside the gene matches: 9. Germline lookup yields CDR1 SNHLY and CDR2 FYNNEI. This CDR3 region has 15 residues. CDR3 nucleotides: TGTGCCAGCAGAGTTCCGGGGGGAACTCAAGAGACCCAGTACTTC. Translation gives CASRVPGGTQETQYF. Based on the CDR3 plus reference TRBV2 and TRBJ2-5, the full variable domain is EPEVTQTPSHQVTQMGQEVILRCVPISNHLYFYWYRQILGQKVEFLVSFYNNEISEKSEIFDDQFSVERPDGSNFTLKIRSTKLEDSAMYFCASRVPGGTQETQYFGPGTRLLVL.

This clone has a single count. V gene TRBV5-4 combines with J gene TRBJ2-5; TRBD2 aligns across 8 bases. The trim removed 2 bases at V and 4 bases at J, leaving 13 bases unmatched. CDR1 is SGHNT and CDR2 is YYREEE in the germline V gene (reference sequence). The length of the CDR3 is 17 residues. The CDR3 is CASSFDRGGPITETQYF. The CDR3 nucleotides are TGTGCCAGCAGCTTTGATCGCGGGGGGCCGATTACAGAGACCCAGTACTTC.

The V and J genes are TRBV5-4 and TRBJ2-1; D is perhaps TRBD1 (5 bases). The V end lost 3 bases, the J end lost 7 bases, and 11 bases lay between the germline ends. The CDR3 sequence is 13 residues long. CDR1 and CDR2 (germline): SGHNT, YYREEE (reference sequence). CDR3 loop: CASSWGRDNEQFF. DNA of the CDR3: TGTGCCAGCAGCTGGGGCAGGGATAATGAGCAGTTCTTC.

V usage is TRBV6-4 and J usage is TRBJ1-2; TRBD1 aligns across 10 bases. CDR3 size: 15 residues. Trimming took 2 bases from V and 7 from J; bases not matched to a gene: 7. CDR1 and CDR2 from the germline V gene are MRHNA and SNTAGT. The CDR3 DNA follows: TGTGCCAGCAGTGACGAGCCGGGACAGGGGAGTGGCTACACCTTC. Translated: CASSDEPGQGSGYTF.

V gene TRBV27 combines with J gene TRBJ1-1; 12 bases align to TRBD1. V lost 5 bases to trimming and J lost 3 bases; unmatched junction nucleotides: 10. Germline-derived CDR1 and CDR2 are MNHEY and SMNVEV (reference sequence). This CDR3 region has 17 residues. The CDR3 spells CASSITGTGGVDTEAFF. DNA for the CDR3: TGTGCCAGCAGTATAACCGGGACAGGGGGCGTCGACACTGAAGCTTTCTTT.

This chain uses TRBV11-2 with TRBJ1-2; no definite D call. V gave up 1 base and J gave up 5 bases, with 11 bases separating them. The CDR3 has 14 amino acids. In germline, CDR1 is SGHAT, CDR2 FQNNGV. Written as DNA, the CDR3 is TGTGCCAGCAGCTTAGCAGGCCGCGTTTATGGCTACACCTTC. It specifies CASSLAGRVYGYTF.

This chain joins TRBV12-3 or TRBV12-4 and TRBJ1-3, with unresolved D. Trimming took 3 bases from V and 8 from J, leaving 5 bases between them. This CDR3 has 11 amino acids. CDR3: CASSFGDTIYF. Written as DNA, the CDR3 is TGTGCCAGCAGTTTCGGAGACACCATATATTTT.

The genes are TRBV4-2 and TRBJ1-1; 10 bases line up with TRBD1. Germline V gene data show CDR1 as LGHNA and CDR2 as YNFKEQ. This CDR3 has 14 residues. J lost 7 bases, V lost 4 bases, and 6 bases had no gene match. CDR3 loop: CASSPRQGAVEAFF. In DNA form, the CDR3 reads TGTGCCAGCAGCCCAAGACAGGGGGCCGTTGAAGCTTTCTTT.

CDR3 in DNA: TGCGCCAGCAGTGAGCCCAACAGGGGACGGGGTTCACCCCTCCACTTT. It codes for CASSEPNRGRGSPLHF. The rearrangement uses TRBV10-2 and TRBJ1-6; TRBD1 matches at 7 bases. Germline V CDR1 and CDR2: WSHSY, SAAADI. The V gene end was trimmed by 2 bases and the J gene end by 9 bases; junction bases not matched to a gene: 10. The CDR3 is made up of 16 amino acids.

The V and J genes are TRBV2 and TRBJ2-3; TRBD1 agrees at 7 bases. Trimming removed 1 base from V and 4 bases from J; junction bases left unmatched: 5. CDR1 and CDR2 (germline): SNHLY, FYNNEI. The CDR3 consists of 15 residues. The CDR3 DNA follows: TGTGCCAGCAGTGAAGACAGGGGTTTGGCAGATACGCAGTATTTT. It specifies CASSEDRGLADTQYF.

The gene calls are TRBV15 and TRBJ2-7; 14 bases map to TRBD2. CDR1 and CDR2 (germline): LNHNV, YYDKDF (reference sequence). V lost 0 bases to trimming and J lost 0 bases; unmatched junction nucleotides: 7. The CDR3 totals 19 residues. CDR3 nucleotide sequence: TGTGCCACCAGCAGAGAGCCGGGACTAGCGGGGGACGACTCCTACGAGCAGTACTTC. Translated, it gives CATSREPGLAGDDSYEQYF.

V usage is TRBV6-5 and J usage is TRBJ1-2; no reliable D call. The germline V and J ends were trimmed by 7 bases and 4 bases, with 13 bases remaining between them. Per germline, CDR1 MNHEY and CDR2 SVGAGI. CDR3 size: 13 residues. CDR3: CASTVENSYGYTF. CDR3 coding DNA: TGTGCCAGCACTGTTGAGAACTCCTATGGCTACACCTTC.

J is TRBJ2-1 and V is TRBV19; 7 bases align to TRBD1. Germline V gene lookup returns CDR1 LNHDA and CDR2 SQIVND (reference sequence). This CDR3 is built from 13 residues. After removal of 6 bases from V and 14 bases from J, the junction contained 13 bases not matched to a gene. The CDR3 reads CASSEQGETIEFF. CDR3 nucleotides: TGTGCCAGTAGCGAGCAGGGGGAAACGATCGAGTTCTTC.

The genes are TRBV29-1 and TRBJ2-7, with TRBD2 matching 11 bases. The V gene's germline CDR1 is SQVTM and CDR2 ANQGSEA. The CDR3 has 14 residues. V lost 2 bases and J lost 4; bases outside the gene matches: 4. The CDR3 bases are TGCAGCGTTGAATATGCTAGCGGGGGGTACGAGCAGTACTTC. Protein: CSVEYASGGYEQYF.

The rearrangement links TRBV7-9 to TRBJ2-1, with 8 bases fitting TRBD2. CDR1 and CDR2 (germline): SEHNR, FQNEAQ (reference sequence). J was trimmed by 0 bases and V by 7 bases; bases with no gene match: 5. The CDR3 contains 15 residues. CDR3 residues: CASTRGGSSYNEQFF. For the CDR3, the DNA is TGTGCCAGCACCCGGGGGGGGAGCTCCTACAATGAGCAGTTCTTC.

CDR3 residues: CASSTLGSSYNEQFF. Here the CDR3 DNA reads TGTGCCAGTAGTACCTTGGGGAGCTCCTACAATGAGCAGTTCTTC. This rearrangement joins TRBV19 to TRBJ2-1; TRBD2 might be the D (5 bases). Germline loops: CDR1 LNHDA, CDR2 SQIVND (reference sequence). There are 15 residues in the CDR3. Trimming took off 4 bases at V and 0 bases at J, with 10 bases between the two ends.

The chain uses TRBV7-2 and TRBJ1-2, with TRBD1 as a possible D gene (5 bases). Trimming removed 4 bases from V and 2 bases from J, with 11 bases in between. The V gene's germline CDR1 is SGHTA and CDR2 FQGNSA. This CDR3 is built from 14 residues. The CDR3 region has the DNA TGTGCCAGCAGCTCGACAGCCGAAAACTATGGCTACACCTTC. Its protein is CASSSTAENYGYTF.